The 13 T cell receptor beta chains below all came from one sample that was sequenced in a study of CD8 T cells in ankylosing spondylitis. Whole-study results and caveats: A motif of eight highly homologous TCR beta variants was seen as apparently characteristic of ankylosing spondylitis blood.

These receptors lack a known antigen. TCRdb reprocessed the 5' RACE reads with MiXCR, giving one entry per CDR3 protein. The data contain some 840,000 distinct CDR3 sequences, about 11% of them seen just once; the ten biggest clones take up more than 0.5%. Material for sequencing was blood, either unsorted or a sorted T cell fraction (not recorded which). Receptors originate from a male donor with ankylosing spondylitis.

This clonotype was seen a handful of times. J is TRBJ2-3 and V is TRBV4-3; D ambiguous. V was shortened by 0 bases and J by 2 bases, with 6 bases between the two germline ends. This CDR3 comprises 14 residues. Germline CDR1 LGHNA, CDR2 YSLEER. The CDR3 is CASSQEGFTDTQYF. The DNA of the CDR3 is TGCGCCAGCAGCCAAGAAGGATTCACAGATACGCAGTATTTT.

The chain is built from TRBV2 and TRBJ2-1, with D maybe TRBD1 (6 bases). Deletions cut 3 bases from V and 3 bases from J, with 12 bases between. The length of the CDR3 is 15 residues. In germline, CDR1 is SNHLY, CDR2 FYNNEI. CDR3 region: CASSDRTGIYNEQFF. CDR3 sequence (DNA): TGTGCCAGCAGTGATCGTACAGGGATCTACAATGAGCAGTTCTTC.

The sample holds many counts of this clonotype. J is TRBJ1-2 and V is TRBV4-2; 7 bases map to TRBD1. This CDR3 region has 15 residues. The ends lost 0 bases at V and 4 bases at J; junction bases unmatched: 5. CDR1 is LGHNA and CDR2 is YNFKEQ in the germline V gene. CDR3 sequence (DNA): TGTGCCAGCAGCCAAGATCGGTCAGGGGGCTATGGCTACACCTTC. Its protein product is CASSQDRSGGYGYTF.

A few counts support this clonotype. The CDR3 spells CASSVGSWTEAFF. CDR3 nucleotide sequence: TGTGCCAGCAGTGTAGGCAGTTGGACTGAAGCTTTCTTT. The chain couples TRBV25-1 to TRBJ1-1, with unresolved D. Germline assignment: CDR1 MGHDK and CDR2 SYGVNS. The CDR3 contains 13 residues. Between the trimmed V and J ends, which lost 4 bases and 5 bases, there was a span of 11 bases.

This clonotype was found many times. This chain connects TRBV12-3 or TRBV12-4 to TRBJ1-2, with D perhaps TRBD1 (6 bases). CDR3 length: 12 residues. V dropped 8 bases and J dropped 7 bases, with 14 bases sitting between them. This CDR3 is CASPRGQGGYTF. DNA of the CDR3: TGTGCCAGCCCGCGGGGGCAGGGTGGCTACACCTTC.

This clonotype has a count of ten or more. The chain employs TRBV29-1 and TRBJ2-7; no definite D call. This CDR3 region has 11 residues. The germline CDR1 and CDR2 sequences are SQVTM and ANQGSEA. V was shortened by 4 bases and J by 3 bases, with 7 bases between the two germline ends. The CDR3 DNA follows: TGCAGCGTTGGCGCAGACTACGAGCAGTACTTC. Its translation: CSVGADYEQYF.

This clonotype turned up a few times. The chain links TRBV20-1 to TRBJ1-2; TRBD1 aligns across 9 bases. This CDR3 has 13 amino acids. CDR1 DFQATT and CDR2 SNEGSKA come from the germline V gene (reference sequence). Trimming removed 5 bases from V and 8 bases from J; junction bases left unmatched: 9. CDR3 DNA sequence: TGCAGTGCTCGACAGGGGGGAACGAGCGGCTACACCTTC. Protein: CSARQGGTSGYTF.

V usage is TRBV4-3 and J usage is TRBJ2-1; TRBD2 agrees at 7 bases. V was clipped by 1 base and J by 2 bases; unmatched bases: 5. CDR1 is LGHNA and CDR2 is YSLEER in the germline V gene. CDR3 size: 16 residues. In DNA, the CDR3 is TGCGCCAGCAGCCAAGGCGGGACTACCGCCTACAATGAGCAGTTCTTC. It is translated as CASSQGGTTAYNEQFF.

This clonotype was recorded many times. The rearrangement links TRBV10-2 to TRBJ1-5; D remains ambiguous. V lost 8 bases, J lost 4 bases, and 15 bases lay in between. CDR1 and CDR2 (germline): WSHSY, SAAADI. This CDR3 has 14 residues. CDR3 DNA: TGCGCCAGCGGTACTCCCGGGAGGAATCAGCCCCAGCATTTT. This codes for CASGTPGRNQPQHF.

This chain uses TRBV7-2 with TRBJ2-1, with 10 bases lining up with TRBD1. This CDR3 is 16 amino acids long. Germline trimming cut 4 bases from V and 4 bases from J; bases unmatched to any gene: 7. Germline V gene data show CDR1 as SGHTA and CDR2 as FQGNSA. The CDR3 nucleotides read TGTGCCAGCAGCTGGGCCGGGACAGGGGCTTACAATGAGCAGTTCTTC. It translates to CASSWAGTGAYNEQFF.

This clonotype has just a few counts. The chain is built from TRBV5-5 and TRBJ1-2, with 9 bases matching TRBD1. After removal of 0 bases from V and 4 bases from J, the junction contained 4 bases not matched to a gene. The CDR3 length is 15 residues. Per the germline V gene, CDR1 is SGHKS and CDR2 is YYEKEE (reference sequence). The CDR3 sequence is CASSLDRGLGYGYTF. The DNA for the CDR3 is TGTGCCAGCAGCTTGGACAGGGGGCTAGGCTATGGCTACACCTTC.

The CDR3, as DNA: TGTGCCAGCAGTAATGGTGAAGCTTTCTTT. Amino acids: CASSNGEAFF. The chain joins TRBV11-1 to TRBJ1-1; no definite D call. The V and J ends lost 6 bases and 7 bases respectively, with 6 bases between them. CDR1 SGHAT and CDR2 FQDESV come from the germline V gene (reference sequence). The CDR3 is made up of 10 amino acids.

The chain recombines TRBV20-1 with TRBJ2-7; the match to TRBD1 covers 10 bases. The germline CDR1 and CDR2 sequences are DFQATT and SNEGSKA (reference sequence). Trimming cost V 4 bases and J 9 bases; bases outside gene matches: 12. The CDR3 sequence is 14 residues long. CDR3 coding DNA: TGCAGTGCTATCCCGGGACAGGGGATTGTAGGGCAGTACTTC. This sequence encodes CSAIPGQGIVGQYF.